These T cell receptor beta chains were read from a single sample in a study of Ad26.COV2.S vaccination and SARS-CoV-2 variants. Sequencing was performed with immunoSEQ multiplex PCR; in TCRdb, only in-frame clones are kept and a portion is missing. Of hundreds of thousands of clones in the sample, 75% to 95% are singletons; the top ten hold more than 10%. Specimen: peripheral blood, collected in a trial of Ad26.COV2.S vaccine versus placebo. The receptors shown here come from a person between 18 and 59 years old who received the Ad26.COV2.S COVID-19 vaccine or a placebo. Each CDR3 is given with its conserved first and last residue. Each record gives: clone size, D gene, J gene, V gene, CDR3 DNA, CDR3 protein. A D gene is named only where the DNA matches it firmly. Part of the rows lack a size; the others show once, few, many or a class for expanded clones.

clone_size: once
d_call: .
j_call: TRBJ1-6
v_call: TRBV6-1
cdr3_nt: TGTGCCAGCAGTGTGACAGGCCTCTCCTATAATTCACCCCTCCACTTT
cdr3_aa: CASSVTGLSYNSPLHF

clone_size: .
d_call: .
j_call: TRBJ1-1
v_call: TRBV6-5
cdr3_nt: TGTGCCAGCAGGCTGACAGGGAACACTGAAGCTTTCTTT
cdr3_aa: CASRLTGNTEAFF

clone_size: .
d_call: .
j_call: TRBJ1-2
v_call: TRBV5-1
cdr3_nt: TGCGCCAGCAGCTTGGCAGGGAAGCGGATTAACTATGGCTACACCTTC
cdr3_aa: CASSLAGKRINYGYTF

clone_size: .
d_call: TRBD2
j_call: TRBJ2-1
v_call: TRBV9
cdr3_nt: TGTGCCAGCAGTGTGTCTAGCGGCTTCTACAATGAGCAGTTCTTC
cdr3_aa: CASSVSSGFYNEQFF

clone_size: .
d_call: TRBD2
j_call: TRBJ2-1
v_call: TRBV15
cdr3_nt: TGTGCCACCAGCAGGTGGACTAGCGGGGCCTTAAATGAGCAGTTCTTC
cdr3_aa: CATSRWTSGALNEQFF

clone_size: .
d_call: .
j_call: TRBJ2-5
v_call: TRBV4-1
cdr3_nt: TGCGCCAGCAGCACAGGCCGGGACATCCAAGAGACCCAGTACTTC
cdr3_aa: CASSTGRDIQETQYF

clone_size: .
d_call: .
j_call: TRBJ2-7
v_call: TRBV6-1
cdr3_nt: TGTGCCAGCAGTGAGAATTCGGTTTTGGCTTACGAGCAGTACTTC
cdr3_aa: CASSENSVLAYEQYF

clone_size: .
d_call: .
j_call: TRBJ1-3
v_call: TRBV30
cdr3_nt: TGTGCCTGGAAAAGGACAAAACTCGGGAGCTCTGGAAACACCATATATTTT
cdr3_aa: CAWKRTKLGSSGNTIYF

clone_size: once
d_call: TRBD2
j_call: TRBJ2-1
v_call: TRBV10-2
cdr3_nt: TGCGCCAGCACTTACCTGACTAGCGGACTGTACAATGAGCAGTTCTTC
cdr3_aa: CASTYLTSGLYNEQFF

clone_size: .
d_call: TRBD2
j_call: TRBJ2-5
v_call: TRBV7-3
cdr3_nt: TGTGCCAGCAGCCCGATGGGACTAGCGGGTGAAGAGACCCAGTACTTC
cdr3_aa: CASSPMGLAGEETQYF

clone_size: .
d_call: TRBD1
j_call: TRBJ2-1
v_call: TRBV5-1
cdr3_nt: TGCGCCAGCAGCTTGGTAGGACAGGCCTTCAACCTAATGGATGAGCAGTTCTTC
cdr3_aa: CASSLVGQAFNLMDEQFF

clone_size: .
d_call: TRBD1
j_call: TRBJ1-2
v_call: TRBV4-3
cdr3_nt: TGCGCCAGCAGCCTAATTACAGGGGGCAGTGGCTACACCTTC
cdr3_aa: CASSLITGGSGYTF

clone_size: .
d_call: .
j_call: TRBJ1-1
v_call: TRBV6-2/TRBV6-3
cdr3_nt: TGTGCCAGCAGCCTCTCGGGCTTCAGGTTCGCCCTAACTATGAACACTGAAGCTTTCTTT
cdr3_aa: CASSLSGFRFALTMNTEAFF

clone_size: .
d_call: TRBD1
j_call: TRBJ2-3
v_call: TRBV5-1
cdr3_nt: TGCGCCAGCAGCACCCAACAGGGGTCACGAGATACGCAGTATTTT
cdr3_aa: CASSTQQGSRDTQYF

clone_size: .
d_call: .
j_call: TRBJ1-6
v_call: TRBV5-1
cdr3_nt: TGCGCCAGCAGCTTGGATTTGTCCTCCTATAATTCACCCCTCCACTTT
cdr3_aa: CASSLDLSSYNSPLHF

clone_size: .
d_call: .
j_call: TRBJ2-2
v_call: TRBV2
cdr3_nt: TGTGCCAGCAGTGTACTCACAAACACCGGGGAGCTGTTTTTT
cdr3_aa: CASSVLTNTGELFF

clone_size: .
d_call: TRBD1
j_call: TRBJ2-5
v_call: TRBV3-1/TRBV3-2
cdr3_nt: TGTGCCAGCAGCCGAGACAGGGGAGAGACCCAGTACTTC
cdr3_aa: CASSRDRGETQYF

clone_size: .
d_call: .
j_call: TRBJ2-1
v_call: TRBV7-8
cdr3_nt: TGTGCCAGCAGCTTAGAAGGAGGGAGCAATGAGCAGTTCTTC
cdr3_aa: CASSLEGGSNEQFF

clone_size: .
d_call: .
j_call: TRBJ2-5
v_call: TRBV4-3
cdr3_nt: TGCGCCAGCAGCCAAGAAAGGGGGGCGCAAGAGACCCAGTACTTC
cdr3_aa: CASSQERGAQETQYF

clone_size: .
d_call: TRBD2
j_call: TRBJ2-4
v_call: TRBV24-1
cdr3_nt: TGTGCCACCAGTGACACGACTAGCGGGAGGGCCCTGAACAAAAACATTCAGTACTTC
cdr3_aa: CATSDTTSGRALNKNIQYF

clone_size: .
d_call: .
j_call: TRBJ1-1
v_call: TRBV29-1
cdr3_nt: TGCAGCGTTGAACGGGCGGGAGGGGGAACTGAAGCTTTCTTT
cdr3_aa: CSVERAGGGTEAFF

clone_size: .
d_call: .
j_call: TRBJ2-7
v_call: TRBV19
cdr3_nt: TGTGCCAGTAGTATATCTGTCGGGGATCCCTACGAGCAGTACTTC
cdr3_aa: CASSISVGDPYEQYF

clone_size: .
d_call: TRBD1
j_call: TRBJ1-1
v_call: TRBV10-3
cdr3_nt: TGTGCCATCAGTGAGTCAGACAGGGAAAACACTGAAGCTTTCTTT
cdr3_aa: CAISESDRENTEAFF

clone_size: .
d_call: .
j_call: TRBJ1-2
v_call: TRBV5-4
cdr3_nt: TGTGCCAGCAGAGAACAGGGCCTCCCTATTGGCTACACCTTC
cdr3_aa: CASREQGLPIGYTF

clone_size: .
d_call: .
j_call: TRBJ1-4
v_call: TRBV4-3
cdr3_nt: TGCGCCAGCAGCCAAGCAGGGAGGAACGATGAAAAACTGTTTTTT
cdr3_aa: CASSQAGRNDEKLFF

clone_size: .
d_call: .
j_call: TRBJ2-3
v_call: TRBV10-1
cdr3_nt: TGCGCCAGCAAGAGGGCAGATACGCAGTATTTT
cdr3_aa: CASKRADTQYF

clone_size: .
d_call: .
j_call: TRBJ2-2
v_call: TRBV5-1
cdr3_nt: TGCGCCAGCAGCTTGCCGAAGGGGGTATCCGGGGAGCTGTTTTTT
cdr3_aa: CASSLPKGVSGELFF

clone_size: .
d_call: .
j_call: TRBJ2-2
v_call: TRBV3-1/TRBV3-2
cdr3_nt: TGTGCCAGCCATAACACCGGGGAGCTGTTTTTT
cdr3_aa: CASHNTGELFF

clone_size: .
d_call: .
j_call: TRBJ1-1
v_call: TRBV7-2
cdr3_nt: TGTGCCAGCAGCTTAGGGGTCCGCACTGAAGCTTTCTTT
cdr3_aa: CASSLGVRTEAFF

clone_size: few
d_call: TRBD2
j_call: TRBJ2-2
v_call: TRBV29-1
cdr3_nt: TGCAGCGTTGAACGGACTAGCACCGGGGAGCTGTTTTTT
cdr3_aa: CSVERTSTGELFF

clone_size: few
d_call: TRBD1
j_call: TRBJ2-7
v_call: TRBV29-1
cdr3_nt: TGCAGCGCAGGGACAGGGGTTTACGAGCAGTACTTC
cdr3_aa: CSAGTGVYEQYF

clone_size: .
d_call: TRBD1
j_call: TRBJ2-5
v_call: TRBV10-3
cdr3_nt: TGTGCCATCAGCGAGACAGGGCAGCAAGAGACCCAGTACTTC
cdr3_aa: CAISETGQQETQYF

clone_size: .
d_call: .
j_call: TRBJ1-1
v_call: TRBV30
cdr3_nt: TGTGCCTGGACCGAGGGGAGAGCTGAAGCTTTCTTT
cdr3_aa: CAWTEGRAEAFF

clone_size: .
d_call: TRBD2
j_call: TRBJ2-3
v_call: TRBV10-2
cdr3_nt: TGCGCCAGCAGGGTGACTAGCGGCTTAACAGATACGCAGTATTTT
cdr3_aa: CASRVTSGLTDTQYF

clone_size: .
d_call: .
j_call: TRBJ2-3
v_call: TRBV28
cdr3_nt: TGTGCCAGCAGTTCATTTATAGGGGGGGGACTAACCCGCACAGATACGCAGTATTTT
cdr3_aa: CASSSFIGGGLTRTDTQYF

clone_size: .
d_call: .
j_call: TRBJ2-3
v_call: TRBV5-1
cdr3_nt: TGCGCCAGCAGCTTGGGACAACGCACAGATACGCAGTATTTT
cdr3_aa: CASSLGQRTDTQYF

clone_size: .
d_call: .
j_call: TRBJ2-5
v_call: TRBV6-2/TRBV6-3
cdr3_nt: TGTGCCAGCACCCCCGGGCTCAGGTGGGTCGGGACCCAGTACTTC
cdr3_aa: CASTPGLRWVGTQYF

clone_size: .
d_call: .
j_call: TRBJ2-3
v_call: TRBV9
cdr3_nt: TGTGCCAGCAGCGTAGCCAGTCGCAGGGACAATACGCAGTATTTT
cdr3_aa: CASSVASRRDNTQYF

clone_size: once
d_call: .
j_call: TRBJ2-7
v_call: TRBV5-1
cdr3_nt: TGCGCCAGCAGCTTGGAGGCAGGTAGCTCCTACGAGCAGTACTTC
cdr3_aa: CASSLEAGSSYEQYF

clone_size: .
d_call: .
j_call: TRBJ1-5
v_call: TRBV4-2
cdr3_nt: TGTGCCAGCAGCCTCCTAGGGGGGTCAAATCAGCCCCAGCATTTT
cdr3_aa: CASSLLGGSNQPQHF

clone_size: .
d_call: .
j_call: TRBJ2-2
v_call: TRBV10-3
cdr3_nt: TGTGCCATCAGAGCCGCTAACACCGGGGAGCTGTTTTTT
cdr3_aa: CAIRAANTGELFF

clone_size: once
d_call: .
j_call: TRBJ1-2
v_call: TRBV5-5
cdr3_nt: TGTGCCAGCAGCGCGGGCCCCTTGGGCTATGGCTACACCTTC
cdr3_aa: CASSAGPLGYGYTF

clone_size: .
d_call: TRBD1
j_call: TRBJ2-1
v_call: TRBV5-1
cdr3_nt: TGCGCCAGCAGCCTCCGGGACAGGTACAATGAGCAGTTCTTC
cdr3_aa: CASSLRDRYNEQFF

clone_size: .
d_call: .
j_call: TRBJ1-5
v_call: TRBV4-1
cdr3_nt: TGCGCCAGCAGCCAAGAGAGGTGGCAGCCCCAGCATTTT
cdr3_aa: CASSQERWQPQHF

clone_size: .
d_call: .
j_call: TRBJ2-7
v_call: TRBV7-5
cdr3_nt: TGTGTCAGAAGCTTCTACCCCCGGGACAGGGGGCTGGTCGAGCAGTACTTC
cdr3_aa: CVRSFYPRDRGLVEQYF

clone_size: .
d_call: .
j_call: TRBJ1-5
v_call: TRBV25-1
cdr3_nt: TGTGCCAGCAATGCCGGGCCCCTCAATCAGCCCCAGCATTTT
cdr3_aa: CASNAGPLNQPQHF

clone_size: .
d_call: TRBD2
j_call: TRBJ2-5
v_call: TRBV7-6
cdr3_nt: TGTGCCAGCAGCTTATTGGGACTAGCGGGAGTAGGTTCCATTTTAAAGACCCAGTACTTC
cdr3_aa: CASSLLGLAGVGSILKTQYF

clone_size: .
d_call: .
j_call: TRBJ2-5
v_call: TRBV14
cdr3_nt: TGTGCCAGCAGCCCTGGAGAGACCCAGTACTTC
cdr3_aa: CASSPGETQYF

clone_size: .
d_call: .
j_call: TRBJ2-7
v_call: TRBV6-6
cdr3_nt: TGTGCCAGCAGCCGCCAGGCTCTGGAAAACGAGCAGTACTTC
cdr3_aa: CASSRQALENEQYF

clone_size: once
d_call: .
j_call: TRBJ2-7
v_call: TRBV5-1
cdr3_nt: TGCGCCAGCAGCTTGGACTATTCCTCCTACGAGCAGTACTTC
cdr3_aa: CASSLDYSSYEQYF

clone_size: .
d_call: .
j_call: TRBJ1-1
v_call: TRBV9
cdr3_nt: TGTGCCAGCAGCGTAGTACCAGGGACGAACACTGAAGCTTTCTTT
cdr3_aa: CASSVVPGTNTEAFF

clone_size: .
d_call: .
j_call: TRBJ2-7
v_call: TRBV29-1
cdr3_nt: TGCAGCGTTGAAGAGGGGCCGGGAGAGCAGTACTTC
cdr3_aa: CSVEEGPGEQYF

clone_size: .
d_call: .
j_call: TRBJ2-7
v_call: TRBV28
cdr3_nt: TGTGCCAGCAGTTTATCGTCAGACACGTTTAACCCCTACGAGCAGTACTTC
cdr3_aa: CASSLSSDTFNPYEQYF

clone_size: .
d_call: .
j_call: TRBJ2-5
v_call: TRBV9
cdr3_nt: TGTGCCAGCAGCGCCGGTGGGGGGGGCGCCCAAGAGACCCAGTACTTC
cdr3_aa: CASSAGGGGAQETQYF

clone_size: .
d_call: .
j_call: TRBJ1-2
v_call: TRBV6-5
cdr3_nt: TGTGCCAGCAGTTATCTTCGGGGGACGCCTAACTATGGCTACACCTTC
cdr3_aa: CASSYLRGTPNYGYTF

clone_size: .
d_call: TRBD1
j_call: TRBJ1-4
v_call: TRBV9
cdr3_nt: TGTGCCAGCAGCGTAGGCGTTGGGACAGGTGAAAAACTGTTTTTT
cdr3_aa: CASSVGVGTGEKLFF

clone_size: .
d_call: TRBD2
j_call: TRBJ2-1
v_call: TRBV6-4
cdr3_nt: TGTGCCAGCAGTACCCTAGCGGGAGGTCAGAATGAGCAGTTCTTC
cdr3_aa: CASSTLAGGQNEQFF